These 18 T cell receptor beta chains came from one sample sequenced in a study of T cells in Graves' hyperthyroidism and ophthalmopathy. TCR beta CDR3 region amplification was performed from RNA transcripts. HTBI primers were used for first-round RT-PCR of the TCR CDR3. TCRdb analysed the multiplex PCR reads with MiXCR anew, one entry per CDR3 protein. Of roughly 380,000 distinct CDR3 sequences detected, around 18% appear once; the ten largest clones hold 15% to 17%. Sequencing was done on a sample of blood. The receptors stem from a woman between 35 and 50 years old with Graves' ophthalmopathy.

Many counts were recorded for this clonotype. The V gene is TRBV6-2 or TRBV6-3, the J gene TRBJ1-1; a weak D match, TRBD1 (5 bases). The CDR3 runs 13 residues. Germline V gene data show CDR1 as MNHEY and CDR2 as SVGEGT. V shed 6 bases and J shed 1 base, with 9 bases lying between them. The CDR3 loop reads CASRFGGNTEAFF. The CDR3 coding sequence is TGTGCCAGCAGGTTTGGGGGGAACACTGAAGCTTTCTTT.

This clonotype was counted at least ten times. The V call is TRBV6-1, the J call TRBJ1-5, with D possibly matching TRBD1 (5 bases). The CDR3 extends over 16 amino acids. The V gene's germline CDR1 is MNHNS and CDR2 SASEGT. V lost 0 bases to trimming and J lost 7 bases, with 16 bases between them. Here the CDR3 reads CASSEAPQAGWQPQHF. The DNA of the CDR3 is TGTGCCAGCAGTGAAGCGCCACAGGCAGGGTGGCAGCCCCAGCATTTT.

V is TRBV7-9 and J is TRBJ1-5; TRBD1 agrees at 7 bases. Trimming at V came to 5 bases and at J to 2 bases, leaving 18 bases not matched to a gene. Germline V lookup: CDR1 SEHNR, CDR2 FQNEAQ (reference sequence). The CDR3 spans 19 residues. For the CDR3, the DNA is TGTGCCAGCAGCCCACCCATACTACGACAGGGCGGCGGCAATCAGCCCCAGCATTTT. Translated: CASSPPILRQGGGNQPQHF.

The chain carries TRBV6-1 and TRBJ1-2; 8 nucleotides match TRBD1. Trimming at V came to 6 bases and at J to 8 bases, leaving 2 bases not matched to a gene. Germline V gene sequence: CDR1 MNHNS, CDR2 SASEGT. This CDR3 spans 11 amino acids. The chain's CDR3 is CASRDRDGYTF. The CDR3 coding sequence is TGTGCCAGCAGGGACAGGGACGGCTACACCTTC.

This clonotype was seen many times. The rearrangement joins TRBV2 to TRBJ1-2; D is unresolved. The germline V and J ends were trimmed by 0 bases and 6 bases, with 5 bases remaining between them. This CDR3 region has 12 residues. Germline lookup yields CDR1 SNHLY and CDR2 FYNNEI. Here the CDR3 reads CASSEARDGYTF. In DNA form, the CDR3 reads TGTGCCAGCAGTGAAGCCCGGGATGGCTACACCTTC.

This clonotype appeared many times. The V gene is TRBV6-1, the J gene TRBJ1-5, with 8 positions matching TRBD1. V lost 4 bases to trimming and J lost 7 bases; unmatched junction nucleotides: 12. Germline CDR1 reads MNHNS; CDR2 reads SASEGT. The CDR3 covers 16 residues. The CDR3 is CASSVTAGGAWQPQHF. In nucleotides, the CDR3 is TGTGCCAGCAGTGTAACGGCAGGGGGCGCGTGGCAGCCCCAGCATTTT.

This clonotype was counted many times. The chain has TRBV6-5 and TRBJ2-6; no firm D call. This CDR3 has 16 amino acids. Per germline, CDR1 MNHEY and CDR2 SVGAGI. V lost 7 bases and J 0 bases, leaving 13 bases between the germline ends. The CDR3 DNA sequence: TGTGCCAGCACCCGAGACGGTGTCTCTGGGGCCAACGTCCTGACTTTC. Protein: CASTRDGVSGANVLTF.

This clonotype was seen a handful of times. The J gene is TRBJ2-7, the V gene TRBV12-3 or TRBV12-4; 8 bases are shared with TRBD1. With V trimmed by 6 bases and J by 3 bases, 13 bases remained unmatched. This CDR3 is built from 16 residues. CDR3 protein: CASRNSQGGYSYEQYF. The DNA of the CDR3 is TGTGCCAGCAGGAATTCACAGGGGGGCTACAGCTACGAGCAGTACTTC.

The CDR3 loop reads CASSGPGFTEAFF. In DNA, the CDR3 is TGCGCCAGCAGCGGTCCAGGGTTCACTGAAGCTTTCTTT. The chain joins TRBV5-1 to TRBJ1-1; D is perhaps TRBD1 (5 bases). The CDR3 has 13 residues. Germline V lookup: CDR1 SGHRS, CDR2 YFSETQ. V was cut by 4 bases and J by 4 bases, with 11 bases left in between.

This clonotype was observed many times. This sequence joins TRBV19 and TRBJ2-7; 9 nucleotides match TRBD1. V trimming: 3 bases; J trimming: 6 bases; junction bases outside the gene matches: 6. The CDR3 runs to 14 residues. Germline CDR1 and CDR2: LNHDA and SQIVND (reference sequence). Here the CDR3 reads CASSIRDRVTEQYF. In DNA form, the CDR3 reads TGTGCCAGTAGTATCCGGGACAGGGTAACCGAGCAGTACTTC.

In its sample, this clonotype was seen a few times. The chain joins TRBV11-3 to TRBJ2-7, with TRBD2 identical over 11 bases. In germline, CDR1 is SGHNT, CDR2 YENEEA. J gave up 3 bases and V 4 bases, and 5 bases lay outside the gene matches. The CDR3 has 15 residues. The CDR3 loop reads CASSSLAGGHYEQYF. CDR3 nucleotide sequence: TGTGCCAGCAGCTCGCTAGCGGGGGGACACTACGAGCAGTACTTC.

This clonotype was seen repeatedly, ten times or more. The chain carries TRBV6-2 or TRBV6-3 and TRBJ1-5; D gene unclear. Trimming took 8 bases from V and 1 from J, leaving 6 bases between them. The V gene's germline CDR1 is MNHEY and CDR2 SVGEGT. The CDR3 contains 12 residues. CDR3 amino acids: CASRLSNQPQHF. CDR3 nucleotide sequence: TGTGCCAGCCGGCTAAGCAATCAGCCCCAGCATTTT.

This chain uses TRBV27 with TRBJ1-2, with D unresolved. CDR1 is MNHEY, CDR2 SMNVEV, per germline (reference sequence). The V end was cut by 8 bases, the J end by 3 bases, with 13 bases between. The CDR3 runs to 13 residues. Written as DNA, the CDR3 is TGTGCCAGCTCAGTGCATCCTGACTATGGCTACACCTTC. Its protein product is CASSVHPDYGYTF.

This clonotype was seen ten or more times. CDR3 residues: CASNGGDSFYEQYF. The CDR3, as DNA: TGTGCCAGCAACGGCGGAGATTCCTTTTACGAGCAGTACTTC. This rearrangement joins TRBV28 to TRBJ2-7, with D uncertain. The germline CDR1 and CDR2 sequences are MDHEN and SYDVKM. The CDR3 contains 14 residues. V was cut by 7 bases and J by 4 bases, with 17 bases left in between.

This clonotype was picked up many times. Written as DNA, the CDR3 is TGTGCCAGCATTCCCAAGCGAGGGGGAATAGAGCAGTACTTC. Translating it yields CASIPKRGGIEQYF. The chain carries TRBV6-5 and TRBJ2-7, with D tentatively TRBD1 (6 bases). Germline V lookup: CDR1 MNHEY, CDR2 SVGAGI. V was cut by 7 bases and J by 7 bases, with 20 bases left in between. The CDR3 runs to 14 residues.

In this sample, this clonotype turned up a few times. The chain is built from TRBV20-1 and TRBJ2-7; TRBD2 aligns across 9 bases. J was trimmed by 6 bases and V by 0 bases; bases with no gene match: 9. Looked up from germline, CDR1 is DFQATT and CDR2 is SNEGSKA (reference sequence). The CDR3 is 15 residues long. CDR3 loop: CSARDSGTSPLEQYF. As DNA, the CDR3 is TGCAGTGCTAGAGATTCCGGGACTAGCCCCCTCGAGCAGTACTTC.

This clonotype was seen many times. In nucleotides, the CDR3 is TGTGCCACCGCCGGGACAGGGGTCCACCCTTCCTACGAGCAGTACTTC. This gives the protein CATAGTGVHPSYEQYF. J is TRBJ2-7 and V is TRBV10-3; 10 bases line up with TRBD1. This CDR3 comprises 16 residues. Germline V lookup: CDR1 ENHRY, CDR2 SYGVKD. J was trimmed by 1 base and V by 10 bases; bases with no gene match: 13.

This clonotype was detected ten times or more. A much larger clone is a single base away; this may be a read error. V and J are TRBV6-1 and TRBJ2-7; TRBD2 agrees at 14 bases. After removal of 6 bases from V and 5 bases from J, the junction contained 12 bases not matched to a gene. The CDR3 runs 17 residues. Germline CDR1 MNHNS, CDR2 SASEGT. The CDR3 bases are TGTGCCAGCAGCCGTGGGGCCGGGACTAGCGGGAGCGACGAGCAGTACTTC. This codes for CASSRGAGTSGSDEQYF.